The 24 T cell receptor beta chains presented below share a single source sample, sequenced in a study of blood T cell repertoires in COVID-19. Repertoires were generated with immunoSEQ multiplex PCR, while TCRdb's copy carries only in-frame clones and drops some. In the table there are hundreds of thousands of clones, around 89% of which are singletons. The sequenced sample was PBMCs or T cells enriched from blood (not recorded which). The receptor set was obtained from a woman aged 55-69 years in a cohort exposed to, infected with or recovered from COVID-19 (not recorded which).

The CDR3 loop is CASSPTGHRETQYF. The CDR3 DNA reads as TGTGCCAGCAGCCCGACAGGGCACCGAGAGACCCAGTACTTC. This sequence joins TRBV27 and TRBJ2-5; the match to TRBD1 covers 7 bases. Per germline, CDR1 MNHEY and CDR2 SMNVEV (reference sequence). The length of the CDR3 is 14 residues. V gave up 6 bases and J gave up 4 bases; unmatched junction bases: 8.

This rearrangement joins TRBV27 to TRBJ2-1; 10 bases match TRBD2. The CDR3 length is 13 residues. J gave up 9 bases and V 5 bases, and 4 bases lay outside the gene matches. Germline values: CDR1 MNHEY, CDR2 SMNVEV (reference sequence). The CDR3 region has the DNA TGTGCCAGCAGTACGGGACTAGCGTTTGAGCAGTTCTTC. Protein sequence: CASSTGLAFEQFF.

The genes are TRBV28 and TRBJ2-5, with D perhaps matching TRBD2 (6 bases). Per germline, CDR1 MDHEN and CDR2 SYDVKM. The ends were cut back, 5 bases at V and 1 base at J, with 11 bases in the middle. This CDR3 region has 14 residues. The CDR3 region is CASSRGTVQETQYF. CDR3 in DNA: TGTGCCAGCAGTCGCGGGACCGTCCAAGAGACCCAGTACTTC.

The chain combines TRBV19 with TRBJ1-5; 9 positions match TRBD1. CDR1 and CDR2 from the germline V gene are LNHDA and SQIVND (reference sequence). Trimming at V came to 7 bases and at J to 5 bases, leaving 12 bases not matched to a gene. The CDR3 contains 16 residues. DNA of the CDR3: TGTGCCAGTAAGCCGAGACAGGGGGGAGGTGATCAGCCCCAGCATTTT. Protein sequence: CASKPRQGGGDQPQHF.

V is TRBV11-2 and J is TRBJ2-2; TRBD2 might be the D (7 bases). CDR1 and CDR2 (germline): SGHAT, FQNNGV. V was shortened by 2 bases and J by 4 bases, with 23 bases between the two germline ends. This CDR3 contains 19 residues. In nucleotides, the CDR3 is TGTGCCAGCAGCTTAATCCGTAGGGGGGAGGGCCGGGGCACCGGGGAGCTGTTTTTT. Its protein product is CASSLIRRGEGRGTGELFF. Variable domain in full (rest from reference TRBV11-2 and TRBJ2-2): EAGVAQSPRYKIIEKRQSVAFWCNPISGHATLYWYQQILGQGPKLLIQFQNNGVVDDSQLPKDRFSAERLKGVDSTLKIQPAKLEDSAVYLCASSLIRRGEGRGTGELFFGEGSRLTVL.

V and J are TRBV7-2 and TRBJ1-1; D is uncertain. V was shortened by 3 bases and J by 4 bases, with 12 bases between the two germline ends. This CDR3 is built from 14 residues. CDR1 and CDR2 (germline): SGHTA, FQGNSA. CDR3: CASSFRRGGTEAFF. The CDR3 bases are TGTGCCAGCAGCTTTCGACGGGGTGGCACTGAAGCTTTCTTT.

This clone was seen a few times. The CDR3 nucleotides are TGTGCCAGCAGTAAGGGGAGGGGCGGAGAAAAACTGTTTTTT. It encodes CASSKGRGGEKLFF. The chain combines TRBV25-1 with TRBJ1-4, with D perhaps matching TRBD1 (5 bases). The CDR3 runs to 14 residues. Per the germline V gene, CDR1 is MGHDK and CDR2 is SYGVNS. Trimming cost V 5 bases and J 8 bases, with 15 bases left between them.

The chain combines TRBV29-1 with TRBJ2-3, with TRBD2 matching 10 bases. Germline CDR1 is SQVTM and CDR2 is ANQGSEA. V lost 1 base to trimming and J lost 2 bases; unmatched junction nucleotides: 3. The CDR3 extends over 15 amino acids. The CDR3 reads CSVEGTSGSTDTQYF. The CDR3 DNA reads as TGCAGCGTTGAAGGGACTAGCGGTTCCACAGATACGCAGTATTTT.

CDR3 nucleotide sequence: TGTGCCAGCAGTTTCTCCAGTTCCTACGAGCAGTACTTC. Amino acid sequence: CASSFSSSYEQYF. The genes are TRBV12-3 or TRBV12-4 and TRBJ2-7, with D unresolved. V shed 3 bases and J shed 1 base, with 7 bases lying between them. The CDR3 runs 13 residues.

The chain combines TRBV6-2 or TRBV6-3 with TRBJ2-1, with TRBD2 identical over 9 bases. The germline V gene has CDR1 MNHEY and CDR2 SVGEGT. The CDR3 extends over 15 amino acids. Trimming cost V 2 bases and J 9 bases; bases outside gene matches: 8. The DNA for the CDR3 is TGTGCCAGCAGTTACGCGGCTAGCGGGAACGGTGAGCAGTTCTTC. Its protein is CASSYAASGNGEQFF.

V gene TRBV28 combines with J gene TRBJ1-1, with a weak D call TRBD1 (5 bases). Germline V lookup: CDR1 MDHEN, CDR2 SYDVKM. The V end lost 4 bases, the J end lost 3 bases, and 18 bases lay between the germline ends. This CDR3 has 16 amino acids. The CDR3 loop reads CASSSNRETAHTEAFF. CDR3 nucleotide sequence: TGTGCCAGCAGTTCTAACCGGGAGACAGCGCACACTGAAGCTTTCTTT.

The genes are TRBV5-6 and TRBJ2-1; 8 bases agree with TRBD1. The CDR3 sequence is 13 residues long. Germline lookup yields CDR1 SGHDT and CDR2 YYEEEE. With 3 bases clipped from V and 9 bases from J, the junction kept 5 bases outside the gene matches. CDR3 nucleotides: TGTGCCAGCAGCTCGGACAGGGAAGTTGAGCAGTTCTTC. Translated, it gives CASSSDREVEQFF.

The J gene is TRBJ2-1, the V gene TRBV30; the match to TRBD2 covers 8 bases. The CDR3 extends over 16 amino acids. The V and J ends lost 3 bases and 7 bases, in that order; junction bases with no gene match: 14. Germline loops: CDR1 GTSNPN, CDR2 SVGIG (reference sequence). CDR3: CAWRSPGGSIWNEQFF. The CDR3 nucleotides read TGTGCCTGGAGGTCACCGGGGGGGTCTATATGGAATGAGCAGTTCTTC.

This clone was recorded once. This chain uses TRBV7-2 with TRBJ1-6, with 8 positions matching TRBD1. Trimming at V came to 2 bases and at J to 6 bases, leaving 6 bases not matched to a gene. This CDR3 is 16 amino acids long. The germline V gene encodes CDR1 SGHTA and CDR2 FQGNSA. The CDR3 loop reads CASSLRGRGLNSPLHF. The CDR3 nucleotides are TGTGCCAGCAGCTTACGAGGCAGGGGGCTTAATTCACCCCTCCACTTT.

This rearrangement joins TRBV5-8 to TRBJ1-2, with 9 nucleotides matching TRBD1. The CDR3 loop spans 15 amino acids. The V segment lost 2 bases and the J segment 6 bases; nucleotides outside the gene matches: 8. The V gene's germline CDR1 is SGHTS and CDR2 YDEGEE. This chain's CDR3 is CASSFPWTGANGYTF. For the CDR3, the DNA is TGTGCCAGCAGCTTCCCCTGGACAGGGGCTAATGGCTACACCTTC.

The J gene is TRBJ2-7, the V gene TRBV28, with TRBD2 identical over 9 bases. The CDR3 is 14 amino acids. Germline CDR1 reads MDHEN; CDR2 reads SYDVKM. V shed 7 bases, J shed 0 bases, and the junction held 4 bases outside the gene matches. The CDR3 DNA follows: TGTGCCAGCACTGTTAGCGGGAGCTCCTACGAGCAGTACTTC. The encoded protein is CASTVSGSSYEQYF.

A remark on this clone: At one of its ends the junction is not consistent with the germline gene, which may arise from a read error. V gene TRBV28 combines with J gene TRBJ1-6; D might be TRBD1 (6 bases). The CDR3 runs 14 residues. Germline-derived CDR1 and CDR2 are MDHEN and SYDVKM. The CDR3, as DNA: TGTGCCAGCAGTAGGCGACCGCAGGGGACATCCGTCGGATTT. Residues: CASSRRPQGTSVGF.

J is TRBJ2-3 and V is TRBV27; 11 bases are a match to TRBD2. The germline V gene encodes CDR1 MNHEY and CDR2 SMNVEV (reference sequence). V was clipped by 3 bases and J by 3 bases; unmatched bases: 5. The CDR3 totals 16 residues. The DNA of the CDR3 is TGTGCCAGCAGTTTTGGGGCTAGCGGGAGGACAGATACGCAGTATTTT. This encodes CASSFGASGRTDTQYF.

CDR3 bases: TGTGCCAGCAGTTTATTCGGACAGGGATGGATCGGGGAGCTGTTTTTT. Translating it yields CASSLFGQGWIGELFF. The chain couples TRBV28 to TRBJ2-2; 8 nucleotides match TRBD1. CDR3 length: 16 amino acids. Germline V gives CDR1 MDHEN, CDR2 SYDVKM. The trim removed 1 base at V and 7 bases at J, leaving 8 bases unmatched.

This clone was found once. The chain recombines TRBV10-3 with TRBJ2-3; 10 nucleotides line up with TRBD2. V was pared by 8 bases and J by 4 bases, with 15 bases of the junction left unmatched. This CDR3 contains 17 residues. Germline V lookup: CDR1 ENHRY, CDR2 SYGVKD. DNA for the CDR3: TGTGCCATCGCCGGGGAGAGACTAGCGGGTCCCCCAGATACGCAGTATTTT. Translating it yields CAIAGERLAGPPDTQYF.

Only one count was recorded for this clone. V usage is TRBV9 and J usage is TRBJ2-3; a possible D gene is TRBD1 (6 bases). CDR1 is SGDLS, CDR2 YYNGEE, per germline. The CDR3 has 14 amino acids. Deletions cut 4 bases from V and 1 base from J, with 10 bases between. The CDR3 loop reads CASSIRTGTDTQYF. The DNA for the CDR3 is TGTGCCAGCAGCATCCGGACAGGCACAGATACGCAGTATTTT.

The chain combines TRBV20-1 with TRBJ2-1, with 10 bases lining up with TRBD2. Trimming took 3 bases from V and 10 from J; bases not matched to a gene: 9. The CDR3 has 14 amino acids. In germline, CDR1 is DFQATT, CDR2 SNEGSKA (reference sequence). The CDR3, as DNA: TGCAGTGCTAGTCAAGCTAGCGGGAGTTGGGAGCAGTTCTTC. Translated, it gives CSASQASGSWEQFF.

V usage is TRBV18 and J usage is TRBJ2-3; TRBD2 might be the D (6 bases). The V end was cut by 6 bases, the J end by 2 bases, with 9 bases between. The CDR3 length is 13 residues. The germline V gene encodes CDR1 KGHSH and CDR2 LQKENI. In DNA, the CDR3 is TGTGCCAGCTCTGGCGGGAACACAGATACGCAGTATTTT. Its translation: CASSGGNTDTQYF.

The rearrangement joins TRBV10-3 to TRBJ1-5; 8 nucleotides agree with TRBD1. Trimming removed 7 bases from V and 4 bases from J; junction bases left unmatched: 3. Germline V gene sequence: CDR1 ENHRY, CDR2 SYGVKD. The CDR3 runs 13 residues. CDR3 sequence: CAIKDRENQPQHF. DNA of the CDR3: TGTGCCATCAAGGACAGGGAAAATCAGCCCCAGCATTTT.